Described below is a single T cell receptor beta chain sequence and its context. The antigen remains unidentified. The table came from immunoSEQ multiplex PCR; TCRdb's copy has only in-frame clones and leaves some out. The repertoire has 45,000 to 65,000 clones, 90% to 95% of them found once; the top ten carry approximately 0.4%. Per germline, CDR1 SGHTA and CDR2 FQGNSA. This CDR3 contains 16 residues. With 2 bases clipped from V and 4 bases from J, the junction kept 4 bases outside the gene matches. The sample is drawn from a study of graft-versus-host responses after intestinal transplantation. Study-wide background: Among the recipients, transplants were multivisceral, liver-intestinal, or isolated intestinal. All recipients were given anti-thymocyte globulin induction, and tacrolimus and steroids were then administered for around three years. Broader study findings: In patients with graft-donor T cell macrochimerism, allograft graft-versus-host to host-versus-graft clonal ratios were high. Association was observed between peak circulating GvH clone levels and early post-transplant HvG declines.

Sample: unstimulated CD4+ T cells sorted from spleen or lymph node cells, taken before transplant. This chain links TRBV7-2 with TRBJ2-2; TRBD1 matches at 10 bases. The sequence was obtained from a human donor who was the organ donor for an intestinal transplant. The CDR3 reads CASSLLGQGSTGELFF. The CDR3 nucleotides are TGTGCCAGCAGCTTATTGGGACAGGGGAGCACCGGGGAGCTGTTTTTT.